These 23 T cell receptor beta chains were sequenced from one sample in a study of regulatory T cells in long-lasting Graves disease. Construction of TCR beta libraries relied on iRepertoire HTBI primers and on Arm-PCR targeting CDR3 regions. TCRdb analysed the multiplex PCR reads with MiXCR anew, one entry per CDR3 protein. The table shows about 380,000 distinct CDR3 sequences, with about 16% occurring only once. Time point described: newly diagnosed GD, antithyroid drugs for less than 3 months. PBMCs provided the RNA from which the TCR library was made. The sample in question was peripheral blood mononuclear cells (PBMCs), obtained at new diagnosis, from a patient treated with antithyroid drugs. These receptors all come from a female donor with Graves disease.

The chain employs TRBV6-2 or TRBV6-3 and TRBJ1-5; 7 bases match TRBD1. This CDR3 comprises 12 residues. The ends lost 9 bases at V and 4 bases at J; junction bases unmatched: 3. Germline lookup yields CDR1 MNHEY and CDR2 SVGEGT. The CDR3 region has the DNA TGTGCCAGTGCGACAGGGAATCAGCCCCAGCATTTT. Residues: CASATGNQPQHF.

This clonotype was detected only a few times. The chain employs TRBV27 and TRBJ2-7, with D uncertain. Germline values: CDR1 MNHEY, CDR2 SMNVEV (reference sequence). The germline V and J ends were trimmed by 2 bases and 3 bases, with 8 bases remaining between them. The CDR3 is 13 amino acids. This chain's CDR3 is CASSLSPLYEQYF. As DNA, the CDR3 is TGTGCCAGCAGTTTAAGTCCTCTCTACGAGCAGTACTTC.

As regards this clonotype: One base away lies a much larger clone, so this may be a sequencing read error. This chain connects TRBV19 to TRBJ2-3, with TRBD2 identical over 14 bases. This CDR3 is 15 amino acids long. Germline lookup yields CDR1 LNHDA and CDR2 SQIVND (reference sequence). The DNA of the CDR3 is TGTGCCAGTAGTGGGACTAGCGGGGGCACAGATGCGCAGTATTTT. This codes for CASSGTSGGTDAQYF.

At least ten counts were recorded for this clonotype. The chain uses TRBV28 and TRBJ2-5, with D perhaps TRBD2 (5 bases). Looked up from germline, CDR1 is MDHEN and CDR2 is SYDVKM. The CDR3 totals 16 residues. V was shortened by 2 bases and J by 2 bases, with 15 bases between the two germline ends. The CDR3 here is CASSLSSFGIQETQYF. CDR3 bases: TGTGCCAGCAGTTTAAGCTCCTTCGGGATACAAGAGACCCAGTACTTC.

At least ten counts were recorded for this clonotype. The V call is TRBV20-1, the J call TRBJ1-2; no clear D. The CDR3 length is 10 residues. The germline V and J ends were trimmed by 2 bases and 6 bases, with 4 bases remaining between them. Germline values: CDR1 DFQATT, CDR2 SNEGSKA (reference sequence). CDR3 residues: CSARSDGYTF. The CDR3 DNA is TGCAGTGCTAGAAGCGATGGCTACACCTTC.

This clonotype has at least ten counts. The chain carries TRBV6-1 and TRBJ1-1; 7 nucleotides match TRBD1. Germline lookup yields CDR1 MNHNS and CDR2 SASEGT. CDR3 length: 13 amino acids. Losses at the gene ends were 10 bases for V and 1 base for J; bases not matched to a gene: 6. Here the CDR3 reads CATSTGANTEAFF. Written as DNA, the CDR3 is TGTGCCACCAGCACAGGGGCGAACACTGAAGCTTTCTTT.

Regarding this clonotype: A much larger clone differs from this one at a single base, so this may be a read error. The rearrangement uses TRBV10-3 and TRBJ1-2; D remains unclear. V shed 7 bases and J shed 4 bases, with 22 bases lying between them. Germline V gene data show CDR1 as ENHRY and CDR2 as SYGVKD. The CDR3 covers 16 residues. The CDR3 DNA reads as TGTGCCATCACCGCGGCGGATTCCAAGGAGGCCTATGGCTACACCTTC. Its translation: CAITAADSKEAYGYTF.

This clonotype was picked up one time. J is TRBJ2-3 and V is TRBV12-3 or TRBV12-4; D remains unclear. The CDR3 spans 14 residues. With 8 bases removed from V and 0 bases from J, the gap between germline ends came to 12 bases. As DNA, the CDR3 is TGTGCCAGCTCACCGGTGGACAGCACAGATACGCAGTATTTT. Amino acids: CASSPVDSTDTQYF.

The V gene is TRBV5-6, the J gene TRBJ1-4; D unresolved. Trimming shortened V by 1 base and J by 8 bases, and 9 bases separated the two germline ends. Germline loops: CDR1 SGHDT, CDR2 YYEEEE. CDR3 size: 13 residues. The CDR3 sequence: CASSLSLGEKLFF. CDR3 nucleotides: TGTGCCAGCAGCTTGTCTCTCGGGGAAAAACTGTTTTTT.

The V gene is TRBV12-3 or TRBV12-4, the J gene TRBJ2-7; possibly TRBD2 for D (6 bases). The CDR3 extends over 13 amino acids. V lost 9 bases, J lost 3 bases, and 15 bases lay in between. CDR3 in DNA: TGTGCCAGTTCGAAGGGACTGGGCTACGAGCAGTACTTC. Translating gives CASSKGLGYEQYF.

V and J are TRBV3-1 and TRBJ1-4; perhaps TRBD1 as D (5 bases). The CDR3 is 15 residues long. V shed 4 bases and J shed 4 bases, with 13 bases lying between them. CDR1 LGHDT and CDR2 YNNKEL come from the germline V gene (reference sequence). CDR3 in amino acids: CASSRRGDSNEKLFF. DNA for the CDR3: TGTGCCAGCAGCCGGAGAGGCGACAGTAATGAAAAACTGTTTTTT.

This clonotype was seen many times. The gene calls are TRBV28 and TRBJ2-7; D is possibly TRBD2 (6 bases). This CDR3 region has 14 residues. V lost 2 bases and J lost 5, with 13 bases in between. Germline assignment: CDR1 MDHEN and CDR2 SYDVKM. CDR3 sequence: CASSLGGTTDEQYF. For the CDR3, the DNA is TGTGCCAGCAGTTTAGGGGGGACGACGGACGAGCAGTACTTC.

This clonotype was seen many times. One end of the junction varies from germline; a read error may be responsible. The CDR3 bases are TGCAGTGCTAGAGTCACCGGGGGGACACACGCCCCGCTCTTC. This codes for CSARVTGGTHAPLF. V gene TRBV20-1 combines with J gene TRBJ2-7, with D maybe TRBD2 (7 bases). The germline V gene encodes CDR1 DFQATT and CDR2 SNEGSKA (reference sequence). The CDR3 loop spans 14 amino acids.

The table lists this clonotype with many counts. The V gene is TRBV3-1, the J gene TRBJ2-3, with TRBD2 as a possible D gene (7 bases). Germline V gives CDR1 LGHDT, CDR2 YNNKEL (reference sequence). This CDR3 has 17 residues. V was pared by 6 bases and J by 5 bases, with 24 bases between. Here the CDR3 reads CASSQPGKGGPEDTQYF. The CDR3 coding sequence is TGTGCCAGCAGTCAACCAGGGAAGGGGGGGCCGGAAGATACGCAGTATTTT.

This clonotype appeared many times. The chain combines TRBV7-2 with TRBJ2-3; D not resolved. The CDR3 length is 14 residues. V dropped 4 bases and J dropped 2 bases, with 10 bases sitting between them. CDR1 SGHTA and CDR2 FQGNSA come from the germline V gene. CDR3 amino acids: CASSSRFFTDTQYF. In DNA form, the CDR3 reads TGTGCCAGCAGCTCCCGGTTCTTCACAGATACGCAGTATTTT. Variable domain in full (rest from reference TRBV7-2 and TRBJ2-3): GAGVSQSPSNKVTEKGKDVELRCDPISGHTALYWYRQSLGQGLEFLIYFQGNSAPDKSGLPSDRFSAERTGGSVSTLTIQRTQQEDSAVYLCASSSRFFTDTQYFGPGTRLTVL.

This clonotype has a handful of counts. V usage is TRBV4-1 and J usage is TRBJ1-1; no definite D call. V shed 0 bases and J shed 1 base, with 9 bases lying between them. CDR1 is MGHRA and CDR2 is YSYEKL in the germline V gene. CDR3 length equals 15 residues. CDR3 in DNA: TGCGCCAGCAGCCAAGACTCTTCGGGGAACACTGAAGCTTTCTTT. This translates into CASSQDSSGNTEAFF.

This clonotype was recorded many times. Written as DNA, the CDR3 is TGTGCCAGCACCAACCCCCCCGAGTACGAGCAGTACTTC. It is translated as CASTNPPEYEQYF. The chain combines TRBV12-3 or TRBV12-4 with TRBJ2-7; D gene uncertain. The CDR3 covers 13 residues. V gave up 7 bases and J gave up 4 bases, with 14 bases separating them.

The chain couples TRBV27 to TRBJ1-5; 7 positions match TRBD1. Unmatched junction bases numbered 7, after V lost 5 bases and J lost 6 bases. CDR3 size: 14 residues. Germline V CDR1 and CDR2: MNHEY, SMNVEV (reference sequence). The CDR3 DNA follows: TGTGCCAGCAGTCCTGACAGGGTTGCTCAGCCCCAGCATTTT. Its translation: CASSPDRVAQPQHF.

Ten or more counts support this clonotype. This chain joins TRBV7-9 and TRBJ1-2; D remains ambiguous. The CDR3 is 14 amino acids. Germline V gene data show CDR1 as SEHNR and CDR2 as FQNEAQ (reference sequence). V was trimmed by 7 bases and J by 6 bases, leaving 18 bases between them. CDR3 region: CASTPPLGANGYTF. Here the CDR3 DNA reads TGTGCCAGCACCCCACCGCTCGGCGCTAATGGCTACACCTTC.

This clonotype was detected many times. V usage is TRBV18 and J usage is TRBJ1-5, with 8 bases that match TRBD1. The CDR3 length is 15 residues. The V gene end was trimmed by 6 bases and the J gene end by 1 base; junction bases not matched to a gene: 5. In germline, CDR1 is KGHSH, CDR2 LQKENI. The CDR3 spells CASSSRTGSNQPQHF. In DNA form, the CDR3 reads TGTGCCAGCTCTTCGCGGACAGGGAGCAATCAGCCCCAGCATTTT.

This clonotype was observed at least ten times. The gene calls are TRBV30 and TRBJ2-5; D is unclear. This CDR3 region has 13 residues. The V gene lost 0 bases and the J gene lost 5 bases, with 10 bases spanning the gap. Germline V gene lookup returns CDR1 GTSNPN and CDR2 SVGIG (reference sequence). The CDR3: CAWSVRSWETQYF. The CDR3 region has the DNA TGTGCCTGGAGTGTACGCTCCTGGGAGACCCAGTACTTC.

This clonotype has only a few counts. At one end the junction does not follow the germline gene, possibly because of a read error. The V gene is TRBV6-2 or TRBV6-3, the J gene TRBJ2-1; TRBD2 agrees at 9 bases. The CDR3 contains 15 residues. CDR1 and CDR2 from the germline V gene are MNHEY and SVGEGT. In DNA, the CDR3 is TGTGCCAGCAGTGACACAGGGACTAGCTACAATGAGCAGTCCTTC. It translates to CASSDTGTSYNEQSF.

The rearrangement joins TRBV7-2 to TRBJ1-4; D unresolved. The CDR3 sequence is 14 residues long. V was clipped by 4 bases and J by 7 bases, with 13 bases between them. The germline V gene encodes CDR1 SGHTA and CDR2 FQGNSA. CDR3 DNA: TGTGCCAGCAGCTCGGACTTTTCGACTGAAAAACTGTTTTTT. It codes for CASSSDFSTEKLFF.